The TCR beta chain described here comes from a study of cytomegalovirus exposure and HLA in healthy donors. PCR was performed using 60 Vbeta and 13 Jbeta primers. The table came from immunoSEQ multiplex PCR; TCRdb's copy has only in-frame clones and leaves some out. The top ten hold 2.7% of the sample, which has 200,000 or so clones, around 83% seen once. The CDR3 has 13 residues. CDR1 and CDR2 (germline): LNHNV, YYDKDF (reference sequence). With 4 bases removed from V and 1 base from J, the gap between germline ends came to 7 bases. The specimen sequenced was PBMCs. This clonotype was obtained from a woman in her 40s in good health and CMV-seronegative. The chain employs TRBV15 and TRBJ1-1; possible D gene TRBD1, 6 bases. The CDR3 DNA reads TGTGCCACCAGCATGACAGGGAACACTGAAGCTTTCTTT. Protein: CATSMTGNTEAFF.